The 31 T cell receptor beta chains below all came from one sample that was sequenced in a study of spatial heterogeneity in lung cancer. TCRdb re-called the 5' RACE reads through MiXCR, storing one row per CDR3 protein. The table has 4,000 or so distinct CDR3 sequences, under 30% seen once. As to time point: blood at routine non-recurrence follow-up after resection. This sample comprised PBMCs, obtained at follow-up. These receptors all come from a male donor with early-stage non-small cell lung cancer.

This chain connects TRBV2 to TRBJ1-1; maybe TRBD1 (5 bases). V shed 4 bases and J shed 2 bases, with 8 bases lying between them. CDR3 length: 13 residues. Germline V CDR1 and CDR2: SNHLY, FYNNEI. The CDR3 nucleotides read TGTGCCAGCAGTGGACAGTTAAACACTGAAGCTTTCTTT. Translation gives CASSGQLNTEAFF.

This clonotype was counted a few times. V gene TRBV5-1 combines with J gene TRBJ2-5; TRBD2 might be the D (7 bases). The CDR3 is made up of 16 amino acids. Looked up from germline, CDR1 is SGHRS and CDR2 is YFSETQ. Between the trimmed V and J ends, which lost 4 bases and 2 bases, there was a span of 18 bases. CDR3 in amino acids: CASSRQGGANQETQYF. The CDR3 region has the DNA TGCGCCAGCAGCCGTCAAGGGGGGGCAAATCAAGAGACCCAGTACTTC.

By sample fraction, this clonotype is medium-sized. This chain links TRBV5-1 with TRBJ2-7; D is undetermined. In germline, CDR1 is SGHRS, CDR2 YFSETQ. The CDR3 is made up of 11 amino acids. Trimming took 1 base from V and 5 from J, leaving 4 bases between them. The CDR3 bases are TGCGCCAGCAGCTTGTCTGACGAGCAGTACTTC. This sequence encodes CASSLSDEQYF.

The chain's CDR3 is CASSLTGNSPLHF. In DNA form, the CDR3 reads TGTGCCAGCAGTTTAACAGGGAATTCACCCCTCCACTTT. V usage is TRBV12-3 or TRBV12-4 and J usage is TRBJ1-6, with a weak D call TRBD1 (6 bases). This CDR3 contains 13 residues. V lost 2 bases and J 7 bases, leaving 6 bases between the germline ends.

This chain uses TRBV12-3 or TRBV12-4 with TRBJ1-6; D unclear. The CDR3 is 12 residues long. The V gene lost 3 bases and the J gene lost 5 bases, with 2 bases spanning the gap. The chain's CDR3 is CASSFNNSPLHF. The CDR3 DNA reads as TGTGCCAGCAGTTTCAATAATTCACCCCTCCACTTT.

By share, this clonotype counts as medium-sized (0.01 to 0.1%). The CDR3 is CASRPLVDSRQYF. The CDR3 DNA is TGTGCCAGCAGACCCCTTGTGGACAGCAGGCAGTACTTC. The chain uses TRBV6-6 and TRBJ2-7; possible D gene TRBD1, 6 bases. Germline values: CDR1 MNHNY, CDR2 SVGAGI (reference sequence). V lost 6 bases and J lost 9, with 18 bases in between. The CDR3 has 13 residues.

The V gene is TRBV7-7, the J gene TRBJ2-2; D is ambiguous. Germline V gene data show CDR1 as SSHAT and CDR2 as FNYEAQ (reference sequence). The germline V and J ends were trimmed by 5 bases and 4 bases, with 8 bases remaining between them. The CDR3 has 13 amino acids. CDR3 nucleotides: TGTGCCAGCAGCCTAACAAGCACCGGGGAGCTGTTTTTT. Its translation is CASSLTSTGELFF.

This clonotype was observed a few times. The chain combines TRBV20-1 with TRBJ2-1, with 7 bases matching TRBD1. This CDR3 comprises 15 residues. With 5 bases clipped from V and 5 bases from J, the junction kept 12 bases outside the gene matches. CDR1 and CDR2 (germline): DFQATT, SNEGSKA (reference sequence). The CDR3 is CSAGGQANADNEQFF. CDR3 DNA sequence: TGCAGTGCTGGCGGACAGGCTAACGCCGACAATGAGCAGTTCTTC.

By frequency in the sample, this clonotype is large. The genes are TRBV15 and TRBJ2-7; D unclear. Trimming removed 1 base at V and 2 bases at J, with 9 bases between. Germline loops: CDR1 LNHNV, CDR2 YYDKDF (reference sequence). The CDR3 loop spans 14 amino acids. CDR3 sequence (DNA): TGTGCCACCAGCAGAGGCCCCCCAGCCTACGAGCAGTACTTC. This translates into CATSRGPPAYEQYF.

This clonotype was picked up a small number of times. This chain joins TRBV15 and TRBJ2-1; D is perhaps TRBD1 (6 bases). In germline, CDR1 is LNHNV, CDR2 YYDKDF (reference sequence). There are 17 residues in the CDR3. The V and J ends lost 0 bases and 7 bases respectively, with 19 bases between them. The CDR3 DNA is TGTGCCACCAGCAGAGATGAATTCGGACAGCAAAGTAATGAGCAGTTCTTC. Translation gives CATSRDEFGQQSNEQFF.

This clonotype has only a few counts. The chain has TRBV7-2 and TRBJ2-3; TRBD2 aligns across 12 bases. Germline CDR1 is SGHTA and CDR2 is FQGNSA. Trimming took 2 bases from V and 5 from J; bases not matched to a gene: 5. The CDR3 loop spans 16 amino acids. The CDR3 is CASSLLAGGPVDTQYF. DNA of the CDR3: TGTGCCAGCAGCTTACTAGCGGGAGGGCCCGTAGATACGCAGTATTTT.

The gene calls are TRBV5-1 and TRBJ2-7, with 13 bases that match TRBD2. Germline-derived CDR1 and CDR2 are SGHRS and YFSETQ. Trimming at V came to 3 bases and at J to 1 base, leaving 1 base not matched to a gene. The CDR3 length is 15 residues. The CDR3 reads CASSWTSGGSYEQYF. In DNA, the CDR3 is TGCGCCAGCAGCTGGACTAGCGGGGGTTCCTACGAGCAGTACTTC.

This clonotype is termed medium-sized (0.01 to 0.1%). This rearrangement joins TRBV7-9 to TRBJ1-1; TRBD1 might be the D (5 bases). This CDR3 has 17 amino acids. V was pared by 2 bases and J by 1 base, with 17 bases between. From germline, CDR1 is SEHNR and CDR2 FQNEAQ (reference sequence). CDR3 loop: CASSLTGLRRANTEAFF. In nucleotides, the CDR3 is TGTGCCAGCAGCTTAACGGGGCTACGGAGGGCGAACACTGAAGCTTTCTTT.

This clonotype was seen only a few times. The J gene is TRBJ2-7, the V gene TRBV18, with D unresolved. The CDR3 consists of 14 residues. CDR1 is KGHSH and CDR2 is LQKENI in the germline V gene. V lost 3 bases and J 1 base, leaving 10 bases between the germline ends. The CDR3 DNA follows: TGTGCCAGCTCACCCCCGACGGTTTCCTACGAGCAGTACTTC. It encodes CASSPPTVSYEQYF.

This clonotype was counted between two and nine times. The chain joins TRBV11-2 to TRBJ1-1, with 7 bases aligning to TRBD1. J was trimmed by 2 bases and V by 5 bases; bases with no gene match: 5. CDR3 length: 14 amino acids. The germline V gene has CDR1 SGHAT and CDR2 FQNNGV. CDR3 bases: TGTGCCAGCAGCCAGGGGGACAGTAACACTGAAGCTTTCTTT. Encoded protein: CASSQGDSNTEAFF.

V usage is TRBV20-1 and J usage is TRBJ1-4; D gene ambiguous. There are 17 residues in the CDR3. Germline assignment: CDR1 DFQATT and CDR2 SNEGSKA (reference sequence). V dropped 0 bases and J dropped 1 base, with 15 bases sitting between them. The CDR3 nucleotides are TGCAGTGCTAGAGATCAGAGAGGGCGAATAACTAATGAAAAACTGTTTTTT. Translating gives CSARDQRGRITNEKLFF.

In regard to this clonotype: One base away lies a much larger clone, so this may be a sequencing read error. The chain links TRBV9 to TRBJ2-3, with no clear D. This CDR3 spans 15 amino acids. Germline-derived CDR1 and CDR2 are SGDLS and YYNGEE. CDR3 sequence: CVSSVVTASTDTQYF. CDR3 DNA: TGTGTCAGCAGCGTAGTAACAGCTAGCACAGATACGCAGTATTTT.

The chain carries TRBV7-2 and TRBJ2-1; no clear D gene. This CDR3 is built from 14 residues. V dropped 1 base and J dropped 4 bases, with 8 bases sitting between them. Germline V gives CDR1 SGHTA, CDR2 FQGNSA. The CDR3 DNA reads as TGTGCCAGCAGCTTAGGGCCCGCGTACAATGAGCAGTTCTTC. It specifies CASSLGPAYNEQFF.

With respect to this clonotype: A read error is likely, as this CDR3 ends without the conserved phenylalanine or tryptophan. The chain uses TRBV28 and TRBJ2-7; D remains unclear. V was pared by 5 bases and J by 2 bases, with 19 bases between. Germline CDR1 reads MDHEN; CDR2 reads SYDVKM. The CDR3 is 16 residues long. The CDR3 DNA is TGTGCCAGCAGTCCCCCTCAAATTGCTGTTCCCTACGAGCAGTACCTC. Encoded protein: CASSPPQIAVPYEQYL.

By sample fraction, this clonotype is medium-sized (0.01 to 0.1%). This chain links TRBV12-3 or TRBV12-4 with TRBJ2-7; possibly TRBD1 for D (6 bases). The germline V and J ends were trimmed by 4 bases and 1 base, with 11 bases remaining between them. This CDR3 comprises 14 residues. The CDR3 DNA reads TGTGCCAGCAGTTCAGGGGTGATGTCCTACGAGCAGTACTTC. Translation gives CASSSGVMSYEQYF.

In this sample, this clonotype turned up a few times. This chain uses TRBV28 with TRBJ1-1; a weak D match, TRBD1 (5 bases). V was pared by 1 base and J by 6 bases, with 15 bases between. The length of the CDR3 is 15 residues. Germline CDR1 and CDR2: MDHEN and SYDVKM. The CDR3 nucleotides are TGTGCCAGCAGTTTATCGACAGCTATCTTCGCTGAAGCTTTCTTT. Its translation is CASSLSTAIFAEAFF.

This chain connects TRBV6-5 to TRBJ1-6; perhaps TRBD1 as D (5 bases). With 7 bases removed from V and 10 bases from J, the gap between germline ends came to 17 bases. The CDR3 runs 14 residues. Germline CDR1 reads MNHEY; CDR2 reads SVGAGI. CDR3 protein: CASKNQGVGSPLHF. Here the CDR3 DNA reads TGTGCCAGCAAGAATCAGGGAGTAGGGTCACCCCTCCACTTT.

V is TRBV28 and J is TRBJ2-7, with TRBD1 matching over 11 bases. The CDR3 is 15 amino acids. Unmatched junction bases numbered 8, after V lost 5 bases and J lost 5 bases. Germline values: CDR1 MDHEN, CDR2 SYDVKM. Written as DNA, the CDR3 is TGTGCCAGCAGTCCCCCGGGACAGGGGGTTGACGAGCAGTACTTC. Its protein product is CASSPPGQGVDEQYF.

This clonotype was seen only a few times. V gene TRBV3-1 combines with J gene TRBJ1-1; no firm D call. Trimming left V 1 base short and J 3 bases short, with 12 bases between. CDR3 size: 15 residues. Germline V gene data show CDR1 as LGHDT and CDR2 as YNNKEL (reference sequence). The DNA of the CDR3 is TGTGCCAGCAGCCAAGTTCAGAACGGAGACACTGAAGCTTTCTTT. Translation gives CASSQVQNGDTEAFF. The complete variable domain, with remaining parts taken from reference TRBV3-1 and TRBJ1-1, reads DTAVSQTPKYLVTQMGNDKSIKCEQNLGHDTMYWYKQDSKKFLKIMFSYNNKELIINETVPNRFSPKSPDKAHLNLHINSLELGDSAVYFCASSQVQNGDTEAFFGQGTRLTVV.

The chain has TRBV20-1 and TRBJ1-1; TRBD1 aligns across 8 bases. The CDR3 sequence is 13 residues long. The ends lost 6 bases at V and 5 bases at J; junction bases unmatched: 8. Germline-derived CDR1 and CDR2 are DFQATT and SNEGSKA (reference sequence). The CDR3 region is CSAGGQGATEAFF. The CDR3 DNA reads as TGCAGTGCCGGGGGCCAGGGGGCGACTGAAGCTTTCTTT.

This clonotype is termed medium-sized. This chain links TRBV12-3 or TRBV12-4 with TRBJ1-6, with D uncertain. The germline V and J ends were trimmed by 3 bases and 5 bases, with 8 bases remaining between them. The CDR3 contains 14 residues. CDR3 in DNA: TGTGCCAGCAGTTTGGGCGGTAATAATTCACCCCTCCACTTT. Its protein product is CASSLGGNNSPLHF.

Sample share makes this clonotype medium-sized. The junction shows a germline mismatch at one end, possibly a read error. CDR3 sequence: CPRPPLHF. As DNA, the CDR3 is TGCCCCAGGCCACCCCTCCACTTT. The genes are TRBV12-5 and TRBJ1-6; D is uncertain. The germline V gene has CDR1 LGHNT and CDR2 FRNRAP. The CDR3 contains 8 residues.

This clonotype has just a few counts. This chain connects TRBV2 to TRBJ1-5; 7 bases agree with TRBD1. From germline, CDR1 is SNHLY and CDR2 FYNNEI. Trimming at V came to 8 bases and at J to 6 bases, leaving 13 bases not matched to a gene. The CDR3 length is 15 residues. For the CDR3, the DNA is TGTGCCAGCGCTGTTGGGAAGGGGGCGATTCAGCCCCAGCATTTT. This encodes CASAVGKGAIQPQHF.

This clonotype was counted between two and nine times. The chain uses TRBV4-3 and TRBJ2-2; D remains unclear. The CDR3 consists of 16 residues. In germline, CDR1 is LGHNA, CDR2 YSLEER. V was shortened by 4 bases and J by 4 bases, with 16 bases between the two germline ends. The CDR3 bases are TGCGCCAGCAGCCTACGACCGAAAATTGGCACCGGGGAGCTGTTTTTT. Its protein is CASSLRPKIGTGELFF.

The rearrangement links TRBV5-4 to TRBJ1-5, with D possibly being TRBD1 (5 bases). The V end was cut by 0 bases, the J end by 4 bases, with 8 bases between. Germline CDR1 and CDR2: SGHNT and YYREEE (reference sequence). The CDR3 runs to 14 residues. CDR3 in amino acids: CASSLDGGNQPQHF. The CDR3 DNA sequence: TGTGCCAGCAGCTTGGACGGGGGGAATCAGCCCCAGCATTTT.

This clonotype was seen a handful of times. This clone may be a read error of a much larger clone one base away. This CDR3 is CSAKDVTTTDTQYF. The CDR3 coding sequence is TGCAGTGCTAAGGACGTGACCACCACAGATACGCAGTATTTT. The chain carries TRBV20-1 and TRBJ2-3; D is undetermined. Per germline, CDR1 DFQATT and CDR2 SNEGSKA (reference sequence). CDR3 length equals 14 residues. The germline V and J ends were trimmed by 4 bases and 2 bases, with 13 bases remaining between them.